This T cell receptor beta chain was sequenced during a study of blood T cell repertoires in COVID-19. Study in general: The United States, Italy and Spain were the sources of the acute and convalescent COVID-19 samples. Sources were T cells, B-cell-depleted T cells, or PBMCs; the material itself was cDNA or gDNA.

As originally analysed: From reference gene primer amplification, estimates of nucleated cell counts were derived. Repertoires were generated with immunoSEQ multiplex PCR, while TCRdb's copy carries only in-frame clones and drops some. That table supplies the V and J calls and clone size; D and trimming were determined from the DNA. The data contain about 320,000 clones, 75% to 90% of them seen just once; the ten biggest clones take up 5.2%. Enrollees, about 18 to 89 years old, lived in around 23 US areas. On this clone itself: Within the sample, other DNA sequences also encode this same CDR3.

Trimming cost V 3 bases and J 3 bases; bases outside gene matches: 1. The V gene's germline CDR1 is SGHRS and CDR2 YFSETQ. The CDR3 consists of 13 residues. The sample was PBMCs or T cells enriched from blood (not recorded which). This clonotype was sampled from a man aged 55-75 years who had recovered from COVID-19. The chain recombines TRBV5-1 with TRBJ1-2; 8 positions agree with TRBD1. The CDR3 protein is CASSSQGDYGYTF. CDR3 nucleotides: TGCGCCAGCAGCTCACAGGGGGACTATGGCTACACCTTC.